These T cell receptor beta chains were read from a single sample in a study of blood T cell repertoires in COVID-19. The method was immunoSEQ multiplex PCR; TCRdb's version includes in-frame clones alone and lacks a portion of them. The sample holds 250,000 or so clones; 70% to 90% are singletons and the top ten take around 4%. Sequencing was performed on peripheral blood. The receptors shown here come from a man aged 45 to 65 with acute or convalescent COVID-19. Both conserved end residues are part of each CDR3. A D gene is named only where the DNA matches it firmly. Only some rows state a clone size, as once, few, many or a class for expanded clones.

CDR3aa: CASSDSFDPTGAYGYTF
CDR3nt: TGTGCCAGCAGTGACTCGTTCGATCCGACAGGGGCCTATGGCTACACCTTC
abundance: few
j_gene: TRBJ1-2
d_gene: TRBD1
len: 17
v_gene: TRBV6-4

CDR3aa: CASSLYVGQDTEAFF
CDR3nt: TGTGCCAGCAGCTTATATGTGGGCCAGGACACTGAAGCTTTCTTT
abundance: -
j_gene: TRBJ1-1
d_gene: -
len: 15
v_gene: TRBV7-9

CDR3aa: CAWSDYGQGHQPQHF
CDR3nt: TGTGCCTGGAGTGACTACGGACAGGGCCATCAGCCCCAGCATTTT
abundance: -
j_gene: TRBJ1-5
d_gene: TRBD1
len: 15
v_gene: TRBV30

CDR3aa: CASTRGGTDTQYF
CDR3nt: TGTGCCAGCACACGGGGGGGGACAGATACGCAGTATTTT
abundance: -
j_gene: TRBJ2-3
d_gene: TRBD2
len: 13
v_gene: TRBV6-5

CDR3aa: CASSLVGGPYEQYF
CDR3nt: TGTGCCAGCAGTTTGGTGGGGGGGCCCTACGAGCAGTACTTC
abundance: -
j_gene: TRBJ2-7
d_gene: -
len: 14
v_gene: TRBV27

CDR3aa: CASRSRGTSSYNEQFF
CDR3nt: TGTGCCAGCCGTTCCAGGGGGACAAGCTCCTACAATGAGCAGTTCTTC
abundance: -
j_gene: TRBJ2-1
d_gene: TRBD1
len: 16
v_gene: TRBV6-5

CDR3aa: CASSVGGQNNEKLFF
CDR3nt: TGTGCCAGCAGCGTAGGAGGACAGAACAATGAAAAACTGTTTTTT
abundance: -
j_gene: TRBJ1-4
d_gene: -
len: 15
v_gene: TRBV9

CDR3aa: CASKTGAYNEQFF
CDR3nt: TGTGCCAGCAAAACAGGGGCCTACAATGAGCAGTTCTTC
abundance: -
j_gene: TRBJ2-1
d_gene: TRBD1
len: 13
v_gene: TRBV2

CDR3aa: CASSPTGASGNTIYF
CDR3nt: TGTGCCAGCAGCCCAACAGGGGCCTCTGGAAACACCATATATTTT
abundance: -
j_gene: TRBJ1-3
d_gene: TRBD1
len: 15
v_gene: TRBV6-6

CDR3aa: CSVSSNPYEQYF
CDR3nt: TGCAGCGTTAGTTCTAACCCTTACGAGCAGTACTTC
abundance: -
j_gene: TRBJ2-7
d_gene: -
len: 12
v_gene: TRBV29-1